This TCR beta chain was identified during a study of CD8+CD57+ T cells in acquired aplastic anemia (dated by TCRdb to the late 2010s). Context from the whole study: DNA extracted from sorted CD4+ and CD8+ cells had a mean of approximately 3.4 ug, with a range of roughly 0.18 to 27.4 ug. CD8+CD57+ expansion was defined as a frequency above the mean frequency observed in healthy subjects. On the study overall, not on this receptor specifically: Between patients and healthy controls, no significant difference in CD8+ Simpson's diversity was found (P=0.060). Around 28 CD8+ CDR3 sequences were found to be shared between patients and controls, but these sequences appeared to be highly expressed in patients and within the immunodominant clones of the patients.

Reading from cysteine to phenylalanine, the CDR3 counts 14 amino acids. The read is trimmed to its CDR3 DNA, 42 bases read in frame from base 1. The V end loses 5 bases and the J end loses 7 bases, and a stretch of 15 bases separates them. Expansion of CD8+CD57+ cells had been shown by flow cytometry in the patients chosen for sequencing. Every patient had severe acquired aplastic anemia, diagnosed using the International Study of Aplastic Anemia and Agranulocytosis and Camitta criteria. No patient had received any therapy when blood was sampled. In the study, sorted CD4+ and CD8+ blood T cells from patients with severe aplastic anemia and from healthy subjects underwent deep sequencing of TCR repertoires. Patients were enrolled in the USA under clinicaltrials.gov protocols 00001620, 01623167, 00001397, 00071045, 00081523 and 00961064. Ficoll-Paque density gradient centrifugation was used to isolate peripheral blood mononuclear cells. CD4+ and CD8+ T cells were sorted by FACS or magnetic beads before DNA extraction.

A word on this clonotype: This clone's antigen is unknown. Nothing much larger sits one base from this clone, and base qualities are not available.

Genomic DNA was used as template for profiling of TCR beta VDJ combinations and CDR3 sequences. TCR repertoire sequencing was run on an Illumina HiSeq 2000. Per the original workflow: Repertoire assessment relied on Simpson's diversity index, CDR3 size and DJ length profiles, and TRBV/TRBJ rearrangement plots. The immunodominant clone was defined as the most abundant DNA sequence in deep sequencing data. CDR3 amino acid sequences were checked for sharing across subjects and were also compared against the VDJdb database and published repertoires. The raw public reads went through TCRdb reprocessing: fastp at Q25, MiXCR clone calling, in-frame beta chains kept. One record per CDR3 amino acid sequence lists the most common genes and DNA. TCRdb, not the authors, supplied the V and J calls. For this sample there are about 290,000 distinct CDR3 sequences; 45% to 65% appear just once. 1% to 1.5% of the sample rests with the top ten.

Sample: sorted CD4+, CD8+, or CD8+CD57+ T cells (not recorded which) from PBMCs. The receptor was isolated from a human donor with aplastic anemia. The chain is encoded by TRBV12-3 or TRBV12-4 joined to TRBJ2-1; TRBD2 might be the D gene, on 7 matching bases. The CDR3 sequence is CASSQQGGANEQFF. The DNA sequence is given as TGTGCCAGCAGTCAACAAGGGGGGGCTAATGAGCAGTTCTTC.